This entry is about one TCR beta chain. Its antigen is unidentified. The CDR3 runs to 17 residues. V was pared by 0 bases and J by 5 bases, with 19 bases between. CDR1 is SGHAT, CDR2 FQNNGV, per germline. Here immunoSEQ multiplex PCR was the method, and the copy in TCRdb shows in-frame clones only, minus some. The sample yields around 150,000 clones, 85% to 95% seen once. The data originate from a study of T cell responses to AZD1222 COVID-19 vaccine. Study results and caveats: Repertoire sampling happened only post peak T cell response. Just six or seven AZD1222 recipients tested seropositive at baseline.

This receptor was identified in an adult in good health. The J gene is TRBJ1-1, the V gene TRBV11-2; D might be TRBD1 (6 bases). This specimen consisted of peripheral blood, obtained on day 0 of AZD1222 vaccination. The CDR3 sequence is CASSLEDVGGLRTEAFF. The CDR3 bases are TGTGCCAGCAGCTTAGAAGATGTCGGGGGGCTACGGACTGAAGCTTTCTTT. The full variable domain, its missing parts supplied by reference TRBV11-2 and TRBJ1-1, is EAGVAQSPRYKIIEKRQSVAFWCNPISGHATLYWYQQILGQGPKLLIQFQNNGVVDDSQLPKDRFSAERLKGVDSTLKIQPAKLEDSAVYLCASSLEDVGGLRTEAFFGQGTRLTVV.